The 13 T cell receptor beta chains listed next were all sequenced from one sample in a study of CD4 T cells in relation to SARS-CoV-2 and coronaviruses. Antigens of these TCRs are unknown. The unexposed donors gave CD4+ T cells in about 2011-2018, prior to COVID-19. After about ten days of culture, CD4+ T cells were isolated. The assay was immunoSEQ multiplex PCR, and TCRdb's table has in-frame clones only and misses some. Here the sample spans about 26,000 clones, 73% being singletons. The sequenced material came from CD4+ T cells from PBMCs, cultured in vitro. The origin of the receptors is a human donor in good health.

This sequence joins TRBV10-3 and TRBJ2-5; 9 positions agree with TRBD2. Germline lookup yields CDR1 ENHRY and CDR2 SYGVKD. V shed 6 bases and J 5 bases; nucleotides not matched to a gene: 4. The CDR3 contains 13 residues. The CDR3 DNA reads TGTGCCATCAGCGCGGGAGGGTCTGAGACCCAGTACTTC. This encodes CAISAGGSETQYF.

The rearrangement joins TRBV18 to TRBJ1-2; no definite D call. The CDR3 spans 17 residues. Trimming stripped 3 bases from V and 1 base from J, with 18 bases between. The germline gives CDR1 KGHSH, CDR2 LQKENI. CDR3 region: CASSPEGLPLVNYGYTF. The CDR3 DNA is TGTGCCAGCTCACCGGAGGGTCTGCCGTTGGTTAACTATGGCTACACCTTC. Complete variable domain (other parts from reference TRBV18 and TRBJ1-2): NAGVMQNPRHLVRRRGQEARLRCSPMKGHSHVYWYRQLPEEGLKFMVYLQKENIIDESGMPKERFSAEFPKEGPSILRIQQVVRGDSAAYFCASSPEGLPLVNYGYTFGSGTRLTVV.

CDR3 region: CASSLVQSSYEQYF. CDR3 in DNA: TGTGCCAGCAGCTTAGTACAGAGCTCCTACGAGCAGTACTTC. The chain recombines TRBV11-3 with TRBJ2-7; D is unresolved. The CDR3 is 14 residues long. V gave up 1 base and J gave up 0 bases, with 7 bases separating them. Germline CDR1 is SGHNT and CDR2 is YENEEA.

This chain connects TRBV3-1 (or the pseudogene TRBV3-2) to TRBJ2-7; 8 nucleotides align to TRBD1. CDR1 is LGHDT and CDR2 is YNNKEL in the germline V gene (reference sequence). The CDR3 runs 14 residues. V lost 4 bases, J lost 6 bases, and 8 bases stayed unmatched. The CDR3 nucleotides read TGTGCCAGCAGCCGGCTGACAGGGGCGGTCGAGCAGTACTTC. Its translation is CASSRLTGAVEQYF.

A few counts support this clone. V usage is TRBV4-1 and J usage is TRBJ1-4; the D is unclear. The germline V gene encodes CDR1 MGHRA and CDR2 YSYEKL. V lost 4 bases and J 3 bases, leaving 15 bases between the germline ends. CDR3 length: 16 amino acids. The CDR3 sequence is CASSRDEGLANEKLFF. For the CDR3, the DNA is TGCGCCAGCAGCCGAGACGAGGGCTTGGCTAATGAAAAACTGTTTTTT.

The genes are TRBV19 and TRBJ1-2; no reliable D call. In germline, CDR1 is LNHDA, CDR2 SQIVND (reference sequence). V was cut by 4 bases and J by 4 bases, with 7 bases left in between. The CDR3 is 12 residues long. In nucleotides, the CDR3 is TGTGCCAGTAGTACTCGGGTCTATGGCTACACCTTC. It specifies CASSTRVYGYTF.

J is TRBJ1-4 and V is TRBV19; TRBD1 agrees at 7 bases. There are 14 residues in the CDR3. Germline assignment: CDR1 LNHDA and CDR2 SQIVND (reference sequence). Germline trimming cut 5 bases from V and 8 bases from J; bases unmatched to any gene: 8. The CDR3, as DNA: TGTGCCAGTAGTGACAGGGATCTCGGGGAAAAACTGTTTTTT. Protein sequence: CASSDRDLGEKLFF.

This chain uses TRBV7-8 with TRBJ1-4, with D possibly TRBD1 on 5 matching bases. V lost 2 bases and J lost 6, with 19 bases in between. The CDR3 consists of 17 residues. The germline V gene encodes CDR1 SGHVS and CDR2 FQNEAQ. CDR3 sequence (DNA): TGTGCCAGCAGCTTAAAAATAAAGGGCAGGGTAGATGAAAAACTGTTTTTT. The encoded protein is CASSLKIKGRVDEKLFF.

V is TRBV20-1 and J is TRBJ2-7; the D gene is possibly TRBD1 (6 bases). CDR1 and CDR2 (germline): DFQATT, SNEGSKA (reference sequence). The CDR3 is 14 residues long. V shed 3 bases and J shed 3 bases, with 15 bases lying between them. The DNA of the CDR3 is TGCAGTGCTAGTCGGGACATCGATTACTACGAGCAGTACTTC. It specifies CSASRDIDYYEQYF.

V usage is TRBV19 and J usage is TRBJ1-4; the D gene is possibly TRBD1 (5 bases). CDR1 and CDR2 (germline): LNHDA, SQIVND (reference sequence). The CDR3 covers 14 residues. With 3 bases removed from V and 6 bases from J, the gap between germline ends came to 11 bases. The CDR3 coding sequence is TGTGCCAGTAGTATTGATTCGGGGGATGAAAAACTGTTTTTT. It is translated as CASSIDSGDEKLFF.

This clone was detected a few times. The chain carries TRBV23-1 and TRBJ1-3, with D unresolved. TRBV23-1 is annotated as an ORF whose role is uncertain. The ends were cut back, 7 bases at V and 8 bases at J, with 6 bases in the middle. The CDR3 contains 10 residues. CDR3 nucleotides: TGCGCCAGCACCCAATACACCATATATTTT. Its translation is CASTQYTIYF.

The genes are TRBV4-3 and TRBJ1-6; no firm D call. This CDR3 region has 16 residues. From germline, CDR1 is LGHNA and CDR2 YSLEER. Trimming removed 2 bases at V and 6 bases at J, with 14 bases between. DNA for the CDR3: TGCGCCAGCAGCCAAATGTTCAAGGGAGGTAATTCACCCCTCCACTTT. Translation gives CASSQMFKGGNSPLHF.

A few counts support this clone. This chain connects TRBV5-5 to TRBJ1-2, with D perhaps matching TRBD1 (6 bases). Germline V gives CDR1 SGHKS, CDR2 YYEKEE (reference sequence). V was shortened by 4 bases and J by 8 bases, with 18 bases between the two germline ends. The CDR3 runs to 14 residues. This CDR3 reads CASSPTGVLEGYTF. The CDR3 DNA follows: TGTGCCAGCAGCCCGACAGGCGTCCTTGAGGGCTACACCTTC.